This T cell receptor beta chain stems from a study of cytomegalovirus exposure and HLA in healthy donors. Primers for the PCR totalled 60 Vbeta and 13 Jbeta. The table came from immunoSEQ multiplex PCR; TCRdb's copy has only in-frame clones and leaves some out. The data hold 180,000 or so clones, with roughly 74% observed a single time. The CDR3 has 15 amino acids. The germline V gene has CDR1 SGHRS and CDR2 YFSETQ. J was trimmed by 7 bases and V by 0 bases; bases with no gene match: 6. This chain links TRBV5-1 with TRBJ1-4, with 7 bases fitting TRBD1. This clonotype was obtained from a female donor in good health and CMV-seronegative. The source material was PBMCs. The chain's CDR3 is CASSLADWDSEKLFF. DNA for the CDR3: TGCGCCAGCAGCTTGGCCGATTGGGACAGTGAAAAACTGTTTTTT.